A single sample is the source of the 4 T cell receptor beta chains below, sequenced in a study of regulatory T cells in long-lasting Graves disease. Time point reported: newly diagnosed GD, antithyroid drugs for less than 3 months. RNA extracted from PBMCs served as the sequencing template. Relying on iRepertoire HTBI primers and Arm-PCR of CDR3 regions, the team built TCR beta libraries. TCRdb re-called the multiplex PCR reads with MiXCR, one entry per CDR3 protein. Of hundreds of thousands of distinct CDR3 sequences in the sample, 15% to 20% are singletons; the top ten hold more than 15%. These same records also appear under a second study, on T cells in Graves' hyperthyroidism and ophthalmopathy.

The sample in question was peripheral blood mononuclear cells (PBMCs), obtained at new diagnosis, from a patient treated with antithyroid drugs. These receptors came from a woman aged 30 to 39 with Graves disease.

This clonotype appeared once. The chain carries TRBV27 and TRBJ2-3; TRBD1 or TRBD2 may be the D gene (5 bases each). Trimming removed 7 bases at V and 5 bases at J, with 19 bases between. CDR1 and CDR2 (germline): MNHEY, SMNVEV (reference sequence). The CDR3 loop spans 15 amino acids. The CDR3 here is CASNQNWGKEDTQYF. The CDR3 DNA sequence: TGTGCCAGCAACCAAAATTGGGGGAAGGAAGATACGCAGTATTTT.

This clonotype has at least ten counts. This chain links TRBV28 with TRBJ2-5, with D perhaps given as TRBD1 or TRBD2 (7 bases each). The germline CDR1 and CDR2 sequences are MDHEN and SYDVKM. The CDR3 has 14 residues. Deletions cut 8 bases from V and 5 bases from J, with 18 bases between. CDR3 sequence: CASRPGGQPETQYF. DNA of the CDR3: TGTGCCAGCCGGCCGGGGGGACAGCCGGAGACCCAGTACTTC.

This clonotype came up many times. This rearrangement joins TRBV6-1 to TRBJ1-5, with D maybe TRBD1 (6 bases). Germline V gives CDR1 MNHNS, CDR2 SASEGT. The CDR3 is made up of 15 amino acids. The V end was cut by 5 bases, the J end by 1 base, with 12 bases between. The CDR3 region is CASSPGVISNQPQHF. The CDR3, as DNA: TGTGCCAGCAGTCCAGGGGTGATCAGCAATCAGCCCCAGCATTTT.

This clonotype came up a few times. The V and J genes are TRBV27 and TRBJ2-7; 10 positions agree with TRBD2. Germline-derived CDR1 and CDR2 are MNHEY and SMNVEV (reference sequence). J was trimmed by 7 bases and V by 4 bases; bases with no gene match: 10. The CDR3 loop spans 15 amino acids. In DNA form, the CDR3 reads TGTGCCAGCAGTTCTAAGCGGGAGGGCCTCCGAGAGCAGTACTTC. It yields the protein CASSSKREGLREQYF.